A single sample gave rise to the 15 T cell receptor beta chains below, sequenced in a study of neurological immune-mediated disorders. A single record per CDR3 protein comes from TCRdb applying MiXCR to the 5' RACE reads. The sample has 39,000 or so distinct CDR3 sequences, roughly 4.8% seen once. The sequenced material came from CD4+ T cells from blood. All receptors come from a man aged 18 to 30 in good health.

The table lists this clonotype with many counts. The V gene is TRBV6-5, the J gene TRBJ1-1; 9 bases match TRBD1. The CDR3 extends over 16 amino acids. CDR1 and CDR2 from the germline V gene are MNHEY and SVGAGI. J gave up 4 bases and V 5 bases, and 11 bases lay outside the gene matches. Here the CDR3 DNA reads TGTGCCAGCAGTCGGGGAGGGACAGGGAGCGGCACTGAAGCTTTCTTT. Translated, it gives CASSRGGTGSGTEAFF.

This clonotype has ten or more counts. This chain uses TRBV29-1 with TRBJ2-4; D is uncertain. Germline V gene lookup returns CDR1 SQVTM and CDR2 ANQGSEA. V was cut by 1 base and J by 6 bases, with 10 bases left in between. The CDR3 contains 13 residues. The CDR3 DNA is TGCAGCGTTGAAGTAGGCCGGAGAAACATTCAGTACTTC. Encoded protein: CSVEVGRRNIQYF.

This clonotype was observed many times. Mismatch with germline at one junction end may stem from a read error. The V and J genes are TRBV20-1 and TRBJ1-4; D is uncertain. This CDR3 contains 12 residues. Per germline, CDR1 DFQATT and CDR2 SNEGSKA (reference sequence). The DNA for the CDR3 is TGCAGTGCACGCTCGGTTGGTGAACAACTGTTTTTT. Translation: CSARSVGEQLFF.

At least ten counts were recorded for this clonotype. The chain joins TRBV5-1 to TRBJ2-7; 9 nucleotides agree with TRBD1. Germline loops: CDR1 SGHRS, CDR2 YFSETQ. V lost 4 bases to trimming and J lost 0 bases; unmatched junction nucleotides: 5. This CDR3 is built from 15 residues. This CDR3 reads CASSAPQGASYEQYF. DNA of the CDR3: TGCGCCAGCAGCGCCCCACAGGGGGCCTCCTACGAGCAGTACTTC.

This clonotype was detected many times. J is TRBJ1-5 and V is TRBV29-1; perhaps TRBD1 as D (6 bases). The germline V gene has CDR1 SQVTM and CDR2 ANQGSEA. Trimming took 4 bases from V and 4 from J, leaving 11 bases between them. The CDR3 is 13 amino acids. This chain's CDR3 is CSVAGAGNQPQHF. The CDR3 nucleotides read TGCAGCGTTGCGGGGGCAGGGAATCAGCCCCAGCATTTT.

This clonotype was picked up many times. This sequence joins TRBV29-1 and TRBJ1-1; TRBD1 is a possible D gene (5 bases). The CDR3 length is 15 residues. Deletions cut 7 bases from V and 1 base from J, with 19 bases between. CDR1 is SQVTM and CDR2 is ANQGSEA in the germline V gene. The CDR3 region has the DNA TGCAGCGGGGAAAAACCGGGACGGCCGAACACTGAAGCTTTCTTT. Its protein product is CSGEKPGRPNTEAFF.

This clonotype was observed at least ten times. The chain is built from TRBV5-1 and TRBJ1-5; no firm D call. CDR1 is SGHRS and CDR2 is YFSETQ in the germline V gene. V lost 0 bases to trimming and J lost 6 bases, with 10 bases between them. CDR3 size: 14 residues. The CDR3 loop is CASSLAPDLQPQHF. CDR3 DNA: TGCGCCAGCAGCTTGGCCCCGGACCTTCAGCCCCAGCATTTT.

This clonotype came up many times. The chain recombines TRBV25-1 with TRBJ1-6, with TRBD1 as a possible D gene (6 bases). Germline assignment: CDR1 MGHDK and CDR2 SYGVNS. The CDR3 consists of 14 residues. V was clipped by 1 base and J by 10 bases, with 11 bases between them. The CDR3 DNA follows: TGTGCCAGCAGTGAATTGGGGCAGGGGTCACCCCTCCACTTT. Its translation is CASSELGQGSPLHF.

This clonotype appeared many times. Here the CDR3 DNA reads TGCGCCAGCAGCGCGGGGTATGGGAACACCATATATTTT. It codes for CASSAGYGNTIYF. The chain joins TRBV5-1 to TRBJ1-3; no firm D call. The CDR3 consists of 13 residues. V was trimmed by 4 bases and J by 7 bases, leaving 12 bases between them. Germline V gene sequence: CDR1 SGHRS, CDR2 YFSETQ.

This clonotype was observed many times. The chain recombines TRBV20-1 with TRBJ2-7, with D perhaps TRBD1 (5 bases). The CDR3 loop spans 16 amino acids. Trimming removed 3 bases at V and 5 bases at J, with 23 bases between. CDR1 is DFQATT, CDR2 SNEGSKA, per germline (reference sequence). The CDR3 nucleotides read TGCAGTGCTAGCTCTTTTCGTGGGCAGGGAAACGACGAGCAGTACTTC. This encodes CSASSFRGQGNDEQYF.

This clonotype was counted at least ten times. The V gene is TRBV11-2, the J gene TRBJ2-7; possibly TRBD1 for D (6 bases). Germline CDR1 and CDR2: SGHAT and FQNNGV. V was trimmed by 3 bases and J by 2 bases, leaving 14 bases between them. This CDR3 is 15 amino acids long. CDR3 DNA: TGTGCCAGCAGCTTTTTAGGGGGTGGCCCCTACGAGCAGTACTTC. Its translation is CASSFLGGGPYEQYF.

There are many counts of this clonotype. The V call is TRBV6-4, the J call TRBJ2-3, with D possibly being TRBD1 (5 bases). The CDR3 sequence is 15 residues long. In germline, CDR1 is MRHNA, CDR2 SNTAGT. V was trimmed by 6 bases and J by 1 base, leaving 14 bases between them. In DNA form, the CDR3 reads TGTGCCAGCAGCGCCACGACCAGGGGCACAGATACGCAGTATTTT. Protein: CASSATTRGTDTQYF.

This clonotype was recorded many times. The chain uses TRBV5-1 and TRBJ2-7, with 12 bases matching TRBD2. V lost 4 bases and J lost 6; bases outside the gene matches: 5. This CDR3 contains 14 residues. The V gene's germline CDR1 is SGHRS and CDR2 YFSETQ. The CDR3 DNA reads TGCGCCAGCAGCCCTGGACTAGCGGGGATCGAGCAGTACTTC. This gives the protein CASSPGLAGIEQYF.

This clonotype was seen at least ten times. This rearrangement joins TRBV15 to TRBJ2-3, with no clear D. The CDR3 is 13 residues long. From germline, CDR1 is LNHNV and CDR2 YYDKDF (reference sequence). Trimming pared 0 bases from V and 6 bases from J, leaving 7 bases between. The CDR3 sequence is CATSRDLVDTQYF. The CDR3 nucleotides read TGTGCCACCAGCAGAGATTTGGTGGATACGCAGTATTTT.

The table lists this clonotype with many counts. The chain couples TRBV21-1 to TRBJ2-7. TRBV21-1 has pseudogene status. This CDR3 has 16 amino acids. In DNA, the CDR3 is TGTGCCAGCAGCAATGGTTGCGAAAGGAGCTCCTACGAGCAGTACTTC. This translates into CASSNGCERSSYEQYF.